This T cell receptor (beta chain) was found in a study of blood T cell repertoires in COVID-19. Looked up from germline, CDR1 is MNHNS and CDR2 is SASEGT. This CDR3 is 15 amino acids long. V lost 2 bases to trimming and J lost 1 base, with 9 bases between them. Only in-frame clones appear in the TCRdb table, and some are missing; sequencing was by immunoSEQ multiplex PCR. Of more than 45,000 clones listed, about 85% are singletons. The chain has TRBV6-1 and TRBJ1-5; no clear D. The sample consisted of peripheral blood. The clonotype was recovered from a man aged 40-55 years with active COVID-19. Here the CDR3 DNA reads TGTGCCAGCAGTGAATATAGGGAGAGCAATCAGCCCCAGCATTTT. Its protein product is CASSEYRESNQPQHF.